The rows below give T cell receptor beta chains drawn from one sample of a study of cytomegalovirus exposure and HLA in healthy donors. Sequenced by immunoSEQ multiplex PCR; TCRdb stores in-frame clones only, minus some. Found here are approximately 110,000 clones, about 80% of them singletons; the top ten hold about 8%. The source material was PBMCs. These receptors were obtained from a woman aged 50 to 65 in good health and CMV-seropositive. CDR3s leave out the opening cysteine and the closing phenylalanine or tryptophan. Each record gives: V gene, J gene, CDR3 protein.

v_call: TRBV5-8
j_call: TRBJ1-1
cdr3_aa: ASSLYRDNTEAF

v_call: TRBV5-4
j_call: TRBJ1-2
cdr3_aa: ASSLALGGAFIYGYT

v_call: TRBV5-1
j_call: TRBJ1-2
cdr3_aa: ASSLQGGDYGYT

v_call: TRBV5-3
j_call: TRBJ2-6
cdr3_aa: ARSPGVTLSGANVLT

v_call: TRBV6-5
j_call: TRBJ2-7
cdr3_aa: ASTTGPGYEQY

v_call: TRBV4-2
j_call: TRBJ2-7
cdr3_aa: ASSQEGGQGAYEQY

v_call: TRBV7-9
j_call: TRBJ1-2
cdr3_aa: ASSSTRTGEGYGYT

v_call: TRBV5-6
j_call: TRBJ2-6
cdr3_aa: ASTPPSGGANVLT

v_call: TRBV9
j_call: TRBJ2-7
cdr3_aa: ASSEIPRGEQY

v_call: TRBV5-4
j_call: TRBJ2-1
cdr3_aa: ASSFRQGAVDEQF

v_call: TRBV5-8
j_call: TRBJ2-7
cdr3_aa: ASSFLAGSYEQY

v_call: TRBV7-2
j_call: TRBJ2-1
cdr3_aa: ASSLVGLLRGDEQF

v_call: TRBV9
j_call: TRBJ2-1
cdr3_aa: ASSLGAGGGGNEQF

v_call: TRBV13
j_call: TRBJ1-6
cdr3_aa: ASSLGQYNSPLH

v_call: TRBV9
j_call: TRBJ2-2
cdr3_aa: ASSKLQGSIGELF

v_call: TRBV19
j_call: TRBJ2-3
cdr3_aa: ASSIERGGLDTQY

v_call: TRBV30
j_call: TRBJ2-2
cdr3_aa: AWSQGFDTGELF

v_call: TRBV5-1
j_call: TRBJ2-1
cdr3_aa: ASSLVGDLIYNEQF

v_call: TRBV6-5
j_call: TRBJ2-3
cdr3_aa: ASRRDGTDTQY

v_call: TRBV6-5
j_call: TRBJ1-1
cdr3_aa: ASTKQGDTEAF

v_call: TRBV5-1
j_call: TRBJ1-2
cdr3_aa: ASSLGTGGASGYT

v_call: TRBV5-4
j_call: TRBJ1-1
cdr3_aa: ASRETGGNTEAF

v_call: TRBV14
j_call: TRBJ2-7
cdr3_aa: ASKGTGEFHEQY

v_call: TRBV7-3
j_call: TRBJ2-3
cdr3_aa: ASSPGSSSDTQY

v_call: TRBV5-4
j_call: TRBJ1-5
cdr3_aa: ASSLWSGHSGNQPQH

v_call: TRBV2
j_call: TRBJ2-5
cdr3_aa: ASSLLAGGGETQY

v_call: TRBV2
j_call: TRBJ2-1
cdr3_aa: ASSSSSGRAPNEQF

v_call: TRBV19
j_call: TRBJ2-1
cdr3_aa: ASSIAEGSNEQF

v_call: TRBV2
j_call: TRBJ2-4
cdr3_aa: ASSLTSGAAKNIQY

v_call: TRBV18
j_call: TRBJ2-7
cdr3_aa: ASSPPSQGNYEQY

v_call: TRBV7-9
j_call: TRBJ2-3
cdr3_aa: ASSSGTSGGALTDTQY

v_call: TRBV30
j_call: TRBJ1-5
cdr3_aa: AWSVRSHHRRNQPQH

v_call: TRBV19
j_call: TRBJ1-6
cdr3_aa: ASSSRSSYNSPLH

v_call: TRBV4-1
j_call: TRBJ2-1
cdr3_aa: ASSQVGLAGGQQF